Sequencing of this T cell receptor (beta chain) was carried out in a study of blood T cell repertoires in COVID-19. About the study: Samples representing acute and convalescent COVID-19 were sourced from the United States, Italy and Spain. PBMCs, B-cell-depleted T cells, or T cells were the source of the cDNA or gDNA that made up the material.

CDR3 size: 15 residues. Germline CDR1 and CDR2: LGHDT and YNNKEL (reference sequence). V shed 0 bases and J 6 bases; nucleotides not matched to a gene: 7. In the study's own analysis: Amplifying reference gene primers gave estimates of nucleated cell counts. Some clones are missing from TCRdb's copy, which holds only in-frame ones; the method was immunoSEQ multiplex PCR. D and trimming were read from the DNA, whereas the V and J calls and clone size are those reported in that table. Here the sample spans a few hundred thousand clones, roughly 88% being singletons. The V call is TRBV3-1 (or the pseudogene TRBV3-2), the J call TRBJ2-7; TRBD1 matches 8 bases. Source material: peripheral blood. The source is an elderly man with acute or convalescent COVID-19. As DNA, the CDR3 is TGTGCCAGCAGCCAAGACCTCCAGACAGGGGTCGAGCAGTACTTC. Translating it yields CASSQDLQTGVEQYF.